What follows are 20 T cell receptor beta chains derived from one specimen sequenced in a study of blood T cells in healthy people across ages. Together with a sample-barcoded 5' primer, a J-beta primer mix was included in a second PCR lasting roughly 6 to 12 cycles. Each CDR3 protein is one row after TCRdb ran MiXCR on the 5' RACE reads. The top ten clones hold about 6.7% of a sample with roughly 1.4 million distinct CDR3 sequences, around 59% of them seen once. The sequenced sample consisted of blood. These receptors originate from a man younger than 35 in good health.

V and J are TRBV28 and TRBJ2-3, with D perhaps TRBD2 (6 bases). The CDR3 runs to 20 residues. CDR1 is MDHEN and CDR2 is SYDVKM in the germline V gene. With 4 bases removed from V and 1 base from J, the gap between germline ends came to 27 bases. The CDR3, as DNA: TGTGCCAGCAGTTCCCTGGATAGCGGAGAACCTATTCCACGCACAGATACGCAGTATTTT. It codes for CASSSLDSGEPIPRTDTQYF.

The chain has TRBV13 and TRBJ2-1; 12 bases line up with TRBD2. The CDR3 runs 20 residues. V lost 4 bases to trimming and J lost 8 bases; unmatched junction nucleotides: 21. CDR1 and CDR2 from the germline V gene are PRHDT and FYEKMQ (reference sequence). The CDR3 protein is CASSSTPGLAGPSNPHEQFF. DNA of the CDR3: TGTGCCAGCAGCTCAACCCCCGGACTAGCGGGACCCTCAAACCCACATGAGCAGTTCTTC.

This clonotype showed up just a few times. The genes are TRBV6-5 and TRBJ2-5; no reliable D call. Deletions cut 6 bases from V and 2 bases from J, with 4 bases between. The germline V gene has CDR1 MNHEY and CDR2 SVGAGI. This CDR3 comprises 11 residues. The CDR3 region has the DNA TGTGCCAGCAGGAAACAAGAGACCCAGTACTTC. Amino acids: CASRKQETQYF.

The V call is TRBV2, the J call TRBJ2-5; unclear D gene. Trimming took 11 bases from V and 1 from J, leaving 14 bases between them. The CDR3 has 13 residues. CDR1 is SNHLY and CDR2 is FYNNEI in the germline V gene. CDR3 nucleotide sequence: TGTGCCGCTGGCCAGGACCTCCAAGAGACCCAGTACTTC. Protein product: CAAGQDLQETQYF.

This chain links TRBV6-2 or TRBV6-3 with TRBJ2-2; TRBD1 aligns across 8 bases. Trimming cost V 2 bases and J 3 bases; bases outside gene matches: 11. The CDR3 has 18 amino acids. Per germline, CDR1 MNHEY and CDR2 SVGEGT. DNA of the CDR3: TGTGCCAGCAGTTACACCGATAAGGACAGGGTCCACACCGGGGAGCTGTTTTTT. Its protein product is CASSYTDKDRVHTGELFF.

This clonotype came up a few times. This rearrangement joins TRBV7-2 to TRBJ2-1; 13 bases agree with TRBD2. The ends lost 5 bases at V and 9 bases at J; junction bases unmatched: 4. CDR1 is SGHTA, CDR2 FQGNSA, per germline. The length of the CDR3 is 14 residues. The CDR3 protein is CASSQGLAGLEQFF. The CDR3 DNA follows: TGTGCCAGCAGCCAGGGACTAGCGGGACTTGAGCAGTTCTTC.

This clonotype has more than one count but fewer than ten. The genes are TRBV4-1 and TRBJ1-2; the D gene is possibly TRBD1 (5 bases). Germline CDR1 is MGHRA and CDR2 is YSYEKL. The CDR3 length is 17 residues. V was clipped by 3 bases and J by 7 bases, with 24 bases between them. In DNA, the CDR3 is TGCGCCAGCAGCCACCCCGGGACGGATGTTAACTATGGTGGCTACACCTTC. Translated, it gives CASSHPGTDVNYGGYTF.

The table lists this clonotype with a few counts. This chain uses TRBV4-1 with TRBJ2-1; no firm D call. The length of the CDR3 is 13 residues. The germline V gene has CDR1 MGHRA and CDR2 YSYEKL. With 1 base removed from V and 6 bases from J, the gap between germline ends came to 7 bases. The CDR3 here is CASSQAGSNEQFF. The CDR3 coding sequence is TGCGCCAGCAGCCAAGCGGGCTCCAATGAGCAGTTCTTC.

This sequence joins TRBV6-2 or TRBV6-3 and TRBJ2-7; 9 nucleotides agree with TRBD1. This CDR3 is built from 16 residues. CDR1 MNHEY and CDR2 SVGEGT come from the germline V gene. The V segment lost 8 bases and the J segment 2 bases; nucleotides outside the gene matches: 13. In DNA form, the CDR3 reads TGTGCCAGCCACACCCCCGGGACAGGGACGACCTACGAGCAGTACTTC. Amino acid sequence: CASHTPGTGTTYEQYF.

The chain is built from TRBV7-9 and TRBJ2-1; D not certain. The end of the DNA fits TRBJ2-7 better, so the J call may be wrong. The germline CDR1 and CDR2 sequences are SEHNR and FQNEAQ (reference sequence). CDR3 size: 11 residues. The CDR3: CATLPHDEQYF. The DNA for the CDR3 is TGTGCAACCCTACCACACGACGAGCAGTACTTC.

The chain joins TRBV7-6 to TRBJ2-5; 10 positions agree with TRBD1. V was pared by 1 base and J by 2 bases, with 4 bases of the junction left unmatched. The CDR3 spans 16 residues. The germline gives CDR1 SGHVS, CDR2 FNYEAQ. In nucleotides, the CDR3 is TGTGCCAGCAGCTTAGGGACAGGGGGTTGGCAAGAGACCCAGTACTTC. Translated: CASSLGTGGWQETQYF.

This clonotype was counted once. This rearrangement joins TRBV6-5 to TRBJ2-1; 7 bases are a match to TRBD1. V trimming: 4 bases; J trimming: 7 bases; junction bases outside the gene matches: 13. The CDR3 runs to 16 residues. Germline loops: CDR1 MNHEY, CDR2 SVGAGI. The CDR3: CASSSTQLAGGNEQFF. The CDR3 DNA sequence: TGTGCCAGCAGTTCCACCCAACTGGCAGGGGGTAATGAGCAGTTCTTC.

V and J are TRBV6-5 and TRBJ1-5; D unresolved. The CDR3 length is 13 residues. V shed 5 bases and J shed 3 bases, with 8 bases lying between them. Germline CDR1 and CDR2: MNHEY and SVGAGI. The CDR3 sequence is CASSEHYNQPQHF. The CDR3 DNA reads TGTGCCAGCAGTGAGCACTACAATCAGCCCCAGCATTTT.

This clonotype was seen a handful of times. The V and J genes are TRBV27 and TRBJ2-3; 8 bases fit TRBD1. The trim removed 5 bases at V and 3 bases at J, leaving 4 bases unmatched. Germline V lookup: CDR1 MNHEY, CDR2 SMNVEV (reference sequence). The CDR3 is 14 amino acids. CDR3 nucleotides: TGTGCCAGCAGTGCGGACAGGGTGACAGATACGCAGTATTTT. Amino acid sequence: CASSADRVTDTQYF.

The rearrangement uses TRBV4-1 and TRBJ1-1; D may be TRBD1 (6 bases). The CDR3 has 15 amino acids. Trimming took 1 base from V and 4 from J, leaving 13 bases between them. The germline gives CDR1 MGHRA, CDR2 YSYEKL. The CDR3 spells CASSQGPRGGTEAFF. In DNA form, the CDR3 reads TGCGCCAGCAGCCAAGGACCCAGGGGAGGCACTGAAGCTTTCTTT.

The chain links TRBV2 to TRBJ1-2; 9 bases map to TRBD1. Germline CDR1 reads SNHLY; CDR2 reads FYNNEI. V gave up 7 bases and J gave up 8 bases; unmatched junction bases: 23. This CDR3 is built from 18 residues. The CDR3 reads CASNFPAGTGTSLGGYTF. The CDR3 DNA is TGTGCCAGCAATTTCCCCGCCGGGACAGGGACAAGTCTCGGCGGCTACACCTTC.

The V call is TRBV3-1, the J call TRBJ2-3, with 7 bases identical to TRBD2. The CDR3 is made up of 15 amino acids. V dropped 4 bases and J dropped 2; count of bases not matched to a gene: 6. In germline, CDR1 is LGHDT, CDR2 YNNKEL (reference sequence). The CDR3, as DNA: TGTGCCAGCAGCCGCCCGACTAGCCCCACAGATACGCAGTATTTT. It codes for CASSRPTSPTDTQYF.

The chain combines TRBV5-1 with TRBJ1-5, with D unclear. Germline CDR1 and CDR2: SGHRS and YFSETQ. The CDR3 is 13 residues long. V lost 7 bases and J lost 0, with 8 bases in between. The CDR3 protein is CASRTDSNQPQHF. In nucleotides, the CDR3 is TGCGCCAGCCGTACAGATAGCAATCAGCCCCAGCATTTT. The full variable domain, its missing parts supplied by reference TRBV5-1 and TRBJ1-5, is KAGVTQTPRYLIKTRGQQVTLSCSPISGHRSVSWYQQTPGQGLQFLFEYFSETQRNKGNFPGRFSGRQFSNSRSEMNVSTLELGDSALYLCASRTDSNQPQHFGDGTRLSIL.

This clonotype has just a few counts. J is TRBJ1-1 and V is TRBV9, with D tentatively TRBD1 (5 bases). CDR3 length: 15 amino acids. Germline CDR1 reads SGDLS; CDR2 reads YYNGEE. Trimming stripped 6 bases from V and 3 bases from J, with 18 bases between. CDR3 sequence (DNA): TGTGCCAGCACCCCCATATTAAGGGGTGACACTGAAGCTTTCTTT. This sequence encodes CASTPILRGDTEAFF.

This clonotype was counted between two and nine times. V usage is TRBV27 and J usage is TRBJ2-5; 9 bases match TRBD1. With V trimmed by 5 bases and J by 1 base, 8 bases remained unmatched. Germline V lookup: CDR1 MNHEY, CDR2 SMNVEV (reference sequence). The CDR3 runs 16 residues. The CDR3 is CASSPGTGSFQETQYF. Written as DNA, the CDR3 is TGTGCCAGCAGTCCCGGGACAGGGTCCTTCCAAGAGACCCAGTACTTC.